This TCR beta chain was found in a study of a mutant IDH1 vaccine in newly diagnosed glioma (dated by TCRdb to about 2021). About the study as a whole: Patients were given eight vaccinations, in weeks 1, 3, 5, 7, 11, 15, 19 and 23, which matched visits V03 through V10. Vaccination was initiated 4-6 weeks after radiotherapy alone, or concurrently with temozolomide cycles in the chemotherapy-containing groups. Of the approximately 34 treated patients, approximately 60% were male and about 40% were female, and a mean age of 40.4 years was recorded. Prior to enrollment, patients had been given standard therapy consisting of radiotherapy alone, temozolomide alone, or radiochemotherapy with temozolomide, with the combination given to most patients. Peripheral blood was drawn at six visits: V03 (baseline), V05, V07, V10, V12 and V13. Longitudinal TCRB deep sequencing was performed for some 25 treated patients wherever samples were available for exploratory analyses. The investigation overall reported the following: The authors noted that analyses of patient blood samples could not be reproduced because of sample limitations. Vaccine-induced immune responses across multiple MHC alleles were detected in 90% to 95% of patients. PBMC samples for TCRB deep sequencing were selected based on availability. Pseudoprogression seemed to be unrelated to changes in the top peripheral T cell clonotypes found by TCRB sequencing.

Receptors were amplified or captured by the immunoSEQ multiplex PCR assay. Following the manufacturer's protocol, the hsTCRB Kit was used to amplify rearranged TCR beta chain sequences. Sequencing of TCRB libraries was carried out on an Illumina MiSeq. For the original study's pipeline: The proprietary platform of the kit vendor was used for demultiplexing, trimming and gene mapping. TCRdb took this table from immuneACCESS and kept in-frame rearrangements with V and J called. Such tables lack part of the clones; where checked against another copy, unresolved V genes explain under half of the gap, and the rest is unexplained. From that table come the V and J calls and clone size; the DNA was used to work out D and trimming. The sample yields about 40,000 clones; roughly 84% were counted once. The top ten clonotypes cover 2% to 2.5% of the sample. For this clone: The antigen it binds to is not known. Nothing much larger sits one base from this clone, and base qualities are not available.

V loses 8 bases of germline sequence and J loses 3 bases, and the interval between the two ends is 8 bases. CDR1 and CDR2, looked up from the germline V gene, are MDHEN and SYDVKM. From the cysteine through the phenylalanine, the CDR3 covers 12 amino acids. The DNA shown is the 36-base CDR3, in frame from base 1. Read against the paper, the sample's time point label means: week 11, during vaccination. Each vaccine dose, consisting of 300 ug of a 20-mer mutant IDH1 peptide in Montanide, was administered subcutaneously with topical imiquimod. Donors had newly diagnosed WHO grade 3 or 4 IDH1-mutant astrocytomas with loss of nuclear ATRX. The samples were drawn from NOA16, a multicentre, single-arm, open-label phase I trial in Germany that tested a mutant IDH1 peptide vaccine in humans for the first time. Genomic DNA for TCRB sequencing was extracted from EDTA blood using the DNeasy Blood and Tissue Kit.

This receptor chain uses TRBV28 and TRBJ1-5; the D gene cannot be resolved reliably. The sequence was collected from a man between 40 and 49 years old with glioma. Material: PBMCs, obtained from a glioma patient whose treatment included an IDH1 peptide vaccine. The CDR3 in this case is CASSPLNQPQHF. In nucleotide form, the sequence is TGTGCCAGCTCCCCACTCAATCAGCCCCAGCATTTT.